A single sample is the source of the 11 T cell receptor beta chains below, sequenced in a study of naive and memory T cell subsets (dated by TCRdb to 2015 to 2018). The study described a robust, sensitive protocol for amplifying, sequencing and analyzing TCRs, using 3' ligation of a UMI-containing oligonucleotide to TCR cDNA. Library method: UMI-ligation and nested PCR. Data came from an Illumina MiSeq. Four rounds of PCR, run with the SP2 primer together with nested alpha and beta constant region primers, were used to amplify the ligated cDNA. In-frame beta chains were kept once TCRdb had trimmed the public reads at Q25 with fastp and called clones with MiXCR. Here each entry gathers all rows of one CDR3 protein and keeps the most common genes and DNA. The table for this sample lists 25,000 to 30,000 distinct CDR3 sequences; under 6.5% of them were counted only once. Approximately 7.4% of the sample rests with the top ten.

Source material: blood. These receptors were taken from an adult in good health.

This clonotype has a count of ten or more. The rearrangement links TRBV7-8 to TRBJ2-7; 14 bases fit TRBD2. J gave up 5 bases and V 5 bases, and 5 bases lay outside the gene matches. The CDR3 is made up of 15 amino acids. Germline CDR1 reads SGHVS; CDR2 reads FQNEAQ. For the CDR3, the DNA is TGTGCCAGCAGCACCGGGACTAGCGGGAGCCACGAGCAGTACTTC. It specifies CASSTGTSGSHEQYF.

This clonotype was counted ten times or more. The chain carries TRBV29-1 and TRBJ1-3, with D possibly being TRBD1 (5 bases). CDR1 and CDR2 from the germline V gene are SQVTM and ANQGSEA. Trimming pared 0 bases from V and 0 bases from J, leaving 12 bases between. This CDR3 is built from 16 residues. CDR3 protein: CSVEEQRGLSGNTIYF. DNA of the CDR3: TGCAGCGTTGAAGAACAGCGGGGCCTCTCTGGAAACACCATATATTTT.

In this sample, this clonotype turned up many times. V gene TRBV11-1 combines with J gene TRBJ2-1; 9 bases fit TRBD1. V lost 5 bases to trimming and J lost 8 bases; unmatched junction nucleotides: 10. CDR1 is SGHAT and CDR2 is FQDESV in the germline V gene (reference sequence). CDR3 length: 15 residues. The CDR3: CASSPGTGWDDEQFF. In DNA, the CDR3 is TGTGCCAGCAGCCCTGGGACAGGGTGGGACGATGAGCAGTTCTTC. Full variable domain (rest looked up from reference TRBV11-1 and TRBJ2-1): EAEVAQSPRYKITEKSQAVAFWCDPISGHATLYWYRQILGQGPELLVQFQDESVVDDSQLPKDRFSAERLKGVDSTLKIQPAELGDSAMYLCASSPGTGWDDEQFFGPGTRLTVL.

This clonotype was seen many times. The V and J genes are TRBV6-1 and TRBJ1-5; D is ambiguous. V lost 5 bases and J 4 bases, leaving 6 bases between the germline ends. There are 12 residues in the CDR3. CDR1 is MNHNS and CDR2 is SASEGT in the germline V gene. The CDR3: CASSLTNQPQHF. The CDR3, as DNA: TGTGCCAGCAGTCTAACGAATCAGCCCCAGCATTTT.

This clonotype was recorded at least ten times. V usage is TRBV7-2 and J usage is TRBJ2-3; D is uncertain. Germline CDR1 and CDR2: SGHTA and FQGNSA. The germline V and J ends were trimmed by 5 bases and 1 base, with 16 bases remaining between them. The CDR3 has 16 residues. The CDR3 nucleotides are TGTGCCAGCAGCGTTATCCCCAAATGGGGCACAGATACGCAGTATTTT. Protein product: CASSVIPKWGTDTQYF.

This clonotype was observed at least ten times. The chain has TRBV4-3 and TRBJ2-1; 10 nucleotides match TRBD1. This CDR3 is built from 16 residues. V trimming: 4 bases; J trimming: 7 bases; junction bases outside the gene matches: 10. Germline CDR1 is LGHNA and CDR2 is YSLEER. The chain's CDR3 is CASSPGTGVWGNEQFF. Written as DNA, the CDR3 is TGCGCCAGCAGCCCAGGGACAGGGGTTTGGGGTAATGAGCAGTTCTTC.

This clonotype showed up many times. Compared with germline, one end of the junction differs, possibly owing to a read error. This chain uses TRBV7-3 with TRBJ2-2; D is ambiguous. The length of the CDR3 is 13 residues. Germline V gene lookup returns CDR1 SGHTA and CDR2 FQGTGA. The CDR3: CASSLDYTRELFF. The CDR3 coding sequence is TGTGCCAGCAGCTTGGATTACACCCGGGAGCTGTTTTTT. The variable domain in full, with the rest retrieved from reference TRBV7-3 and TRBJ2-2, is GAGVSQTPSNKVTEKGKYVELRCDPISGHTALYWYRQSLGQGPEFLIYFQGTGAADDSGLPNDRFFAVRPEGSVSTLKIQRTERGDSAVYLCASSLDYTRELFFGEGSRLTVL.

This clonotype was observed at least ten times. The V gene is TRBV20-1, the J gene TRBJ1-2, with D maybe TRBD1 (6 bases). Trimming pared 4 bases from V and 7 bases from J, leaving 19 bases between. The CDR3 spans 14 residues. Germline CDR1 is DFQATT and CDR2 is SNEGSKA (reference sequence). In nucleotides, the CDR3 is TGCAGTGCTACGGCCGGGGGGGACAAGGGTGGCTACACCTTC. It encodes CSATAGGDKGGYTF.

This clonotype came up many times. The chain couples TRBV6-2 or TRBV6-3 to TRBJ2-1; 11 nucleotides match TRBD1. CDR1 and CDR2 from the germline V gene are MNHEY and SVGEGT. The CDR3 contains 15 residues. V trimming: 2 bases; J trimming: 8 bases; junction bases outside the gene matches: 5. The CDR3 protein is CASSYVGQGADEQFF. The DNA of the CDR3 is TGTGCCAGCAGTTACGTAGGACAGGGGGCCGATGAGCAGTTCTTC.

This chain uses TRBV19 with TRBJ1-1, with 12 nucleotides matching TRBD1. This CDR3 contains 15 residues. From germline, CDR1 is LNHDA and CDR2 SQIVND (reference sequence). The junction had 6 bases not matched to a gene; V was cut back by 3 bases and J by 7 bases. This CDR3 reads CASSMGTGGNGEAFF. DNA of the CDR3: TGTGCCAGTAGTATGGGGACAGGGGGCAATGGTGAAGCTTTCTTT.

This clonotype was counted at least ten times. The chain is built from TRBV29-1 and TRBJ1-1; tentative D call: TRBD1 (5 bases). Trimming took 7 bases from V and 8 from J, leaving 11 bases between them. CDR3 length: 10 residues. From germline, CDR1 is SQVTM and CDR2 ANQGSEA. Written as DNA, the CDR3 is TGCAGCGGTGGCGAGGGGGAAGCTTTCTTT. This gives the protein CSGGEGEAFF.